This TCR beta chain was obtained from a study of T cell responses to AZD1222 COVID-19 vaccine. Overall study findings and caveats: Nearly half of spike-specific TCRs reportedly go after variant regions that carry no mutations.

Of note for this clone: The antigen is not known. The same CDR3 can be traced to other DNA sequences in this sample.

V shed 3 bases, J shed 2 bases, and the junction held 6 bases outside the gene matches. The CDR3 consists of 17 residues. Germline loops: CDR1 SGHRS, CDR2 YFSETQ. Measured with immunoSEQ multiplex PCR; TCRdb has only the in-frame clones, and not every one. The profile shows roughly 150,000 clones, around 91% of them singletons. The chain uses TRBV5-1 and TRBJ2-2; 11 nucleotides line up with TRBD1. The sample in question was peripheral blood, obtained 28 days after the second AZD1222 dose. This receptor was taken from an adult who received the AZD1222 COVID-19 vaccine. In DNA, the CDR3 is TGCGCCAGCAGCTCGCCCCGGACAGGGGGCAACACCGGGGAGCTGTTTTTT. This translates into CASSSPRTGGNTGELFF.